The clone carrying this TCR beta chain was seen a handful of times. Its antigen is not identified. The data are from a study of T-cell reconstitution after alpha-beta-depleted transplantation in children. V lost 2 bases, J lost 1 base, and 13 bases stayed unmatched. The CDR3 is 17 residues long. Germline V lookup: CDR1 DFQATT, CDR2 SNEGSKA (reference sequence). The TCRbeta library incorporated unique molecular identifiers. TCRdb re-called the PCR reads with MiXCR, one entry per CDR3 protein. Seen here are 440,000 or so distinct CDR3 sequences, 43% observed once, and the top ten hold under 35%. General study points: At one year after transplant, newly produced T cells mostly accounted for T-cell counts and diversity. As was reported, about two months after transplant, alpha-beta T cells came from several hundred expanded graft clones. Certain patients had high TCRbeta diversity at day 60, and it came from recipient T cells and thymic progenitors that survived.

This chain uses TRBV20-1 with TRBJ2-7; 8 positions match TRBD2. Specimen: PBMCs, collected before TCRalphabeta/CD19-depleted stem cell transplant. This clonotype originated in a girl aged 2 to 10 with aplastic anemia, due to receive a stem cell transplant. CDR3 DNA: TGCAGTGCTAGACGGCCGGCGGGAGGCCCAAATTCCTACGAGCAGTACTTC. The encoded protein is CSARRPAGGPNSYEQYF.